One and the same sample provided the 25 T cell receptor beta chains below, sequenced in a study of T cells in Graves' hyperthyroidism and ophthalmopathy. Authors of the study amplified TCR beta CDR3 regions from RNA transcripts. In the first-round RT-PCR of the TCR CDR3, the HTBI primer set was used. TCRdb redid the calling of the multiplex PCR reads with MiXCR, one entry per CDR3 protein. The sample shows hundreds of thousands of distinct CDR3 sequences, about a sixth of them seen only once. The sequenced sample was blood. These receptors were taken from a woman aged 35 to 49 with Graves' ophthalmopathy.

V usage is TRBV10-3 and J usage is TRBJ1-2; tentatively, D is TRBD1 (5 bases). The CDR3 extends over 13 amino acids. The V gene lost 2 bases and the J gene lost 5 bases, with 9 bases spanning the gap. Germline V gene data show CDR1 as ENHRY and CDR2 as SYGVKD. The CDR3 nucleotides read TGTGCCATCAGTGAGAGGGGTTTGTATGGCTACACCTTC. It codes for CAISERGLYGYTF.

The table lists this clonotype with a few counts. The chain combines TRBV4-1 with TRBJ1-6; TRBD1 might be the D (6 bases). CDR3 length: 19 residues. Germline-derived CDR1 and CDR2 are MGHRA and YSYEKL. V lost 0 bases to trimming and J lost 8 bases, with 23 bases between them. CDR3: CASSQERTARGSRHSPLHF. In DNA, the CDR3 is TGCGCCAGCAGCCAAGAGAGGACCGCCAGGGGATCCCGCCATTCACCCCTCCACTTT.

This clonotype has a count of ten or more. The chain links TRBV6-1 to TRBJ1-2; 8 nucleotides agree with TRBD1. V gave up 6 bases and J gave up 6 bases; unmatched junction bases: 9. This CDR3 has 14 residues. The V gene's germline CDR1 is MNHNS and CDR2 SASEGT. In nucleotides, the CDR3 is TGTGCCAGCAGGCGCCCAGGGGGCGCGGATGGCTACACCTTC. Its protein is CASRRPGGADGYTF.

The chain couples TRBV6-2 or TRBV6-3 to TRBJ2-7, with D possibly matching TRBD1 (5 bases). The CDR3 runs to 13 residues. Deletions cut 6 bases from V and 2 bases from J, with 11 bases between. Germline assignment: CDR1 MNHEY and CDR2 SVGEGT. The CDR3 coding sequence is TGTGCCAGCAGCCACAAAGGGGCCTACGAGCAGTACTTC. Translating gives CASSHKGAYEQYF.

This clonotype was counted once. One end of the junction does not line up with germline, which may come from a read error. The chain couples TRBV7-6 to TRBJ2-5, with D perhaps matching TRBD1 (6 bases). This CDR3 has 15 residues. Germline lookup yields CDR1 SGHVS and CDR2 FNYEAQ. Written as DNA, the CDR3 is TGTGCCAGCAGCGTAGCAGGGGTTAGTCAAGAGACCCAGTACTTC. Translation: CASSVAGVSQETQYF.

A few counts support this clonotype. The CDR3 sequence is CSAGRSNSYNEQFF. CDR3 in DNA: TGCAGTGCCGGACGGAGTAACTCCTACAATGAGCAGTTCTTC. V is TRBV20-1 and J is TRBJ2-1; D gene uncertain. The CDR3 runs 14 residues. Germline CDR1 DFQATT, CDR2 SNEGSKA (reference sequence). V was shortened by 6 bases and J by 0 bases, with 12 bases between the two germline ends.

This clonotype was detected a few times. The J gene is TRBJ1-3, the V gene TRBV5-1; a weak D match, TRBD1 (6 bases). The CDR3 loop spans 18 amino acids. V lost 2 bases and J lost 2, with 20 bases in between. Germline-derived CDR1 and CDR2 are SGHRS and YFSETQ. CDR3 sequence: CASSFGPDSPQTGNTIYF. The CDR3, as DNA: TGCGCCAGCAGCTTTGGCCCGGACAGCCCACAGACTGGAAACACCATATATTTT.

This chain uses TRBV7-9 with TRBJ2-6, with 7 nucleotides matching TRBD1. The length of the CDR3 is 17 residues. Germline assignment: CDR1 SEHNR and CDR2 FQNEAQ (reference sequence). V lost 3 bases, J lost 3 bases, and 8 bases stayed unmatched. The CDR3 spells CASSFRDRKVGANVLTF. The CDR3 nucleotides are TGTGCCAGCAGCTTTCGGGACAGAAAGGTTGGGGCCAACGTCCTGACTTTC.

This clonotype has ten or more counts. V and J are TRBV20-1 and TRBJ2-5; unclear D gene. CDR1 is DFQATT, CDR2 SNEGSKA, per germline (reference sequence). This CDR3 spans 15 amino acids. Trimming took 0 bases from V and 0 from J, leaving 11 bases between them. The CDR3 sequence: CSAREVQAYQETQYF. The DNA of the CDR3 is TGCAGTGCTAGAGAGGTGCAGGCGTACCAAGAGACCCAGTACTTC.

Ten or more counts support this clonotype. This chain links TRBV7-9 with TRBJ1-5; D is ambiguous. Between the trimmed V and J ends, which lost 6 bases and 2 bases, there was a span of 8 bases. The CDR3 length is 13 residues. CDR1 and CDR2 (germline): SEHNR, FQNEAQ (reference sequence). This chain's CDR3 is CASSLKGNQPQHF. CDR3 bases: TGTGCCAGCAGTTTGAAGGGCAATCAGCCCCAGCATTTT.

This clonotype was seen only a few times. A read error may be the cause here, since a much bigger clone is one base away. The gene calls are TRBV12-3 or TRBV12-4 and TRBJ1-3, with D hard to call. The length of the CDR3 is 14 residues. CDR3 region: CASSLRGSGSTIYF. The CDR3 DNA follows: TGTGCCAGCAGTTTGCGCGGGTCTGGAAGCACCATATATTTT.

This clonotype was seen ten or more times. The gene calls are TRBV20-1 and TRBJ2-3; the D gene could be TRBD1 or TRBD2 (5 bases each). Germline loops: CDR1 DFQATT, CDR2 SNEGSKA (reference sequence). This CDR3 has 14 amino acids. V lost 5 bases to trimming and J lost 4 bases, with 16 bases between them. CDR3 protein: CSAHTGARADTQYF. In nucleotides, the CDR3 is TGCAGTGCTCACACCGGGGCCCGCGCAGATACGCAGTATTTT.

The genes are TRBV7-3 and TRBJ2-2, with D possibly being TRBD2 (6 bases). Germline loops: CDR1 SGHTA, CDR2 FQGTGA. The CDR3 has 14 amino acids. Trimming took 5 bases from V and 3 from J, leaving 10 bases between them. DNA for the CDR3: TGTGCCAGCAGCATAGGGACTGACACCGGGGAGCTGTTTTTT. As protein: CASSIGTDTGELFF.

This clonotype was detected ten times or more. V is TRBV11-2 and J is TRBJ2-5; 7 bases are shared with TRBD2. The CDR3 runs 13 residues. V trimming: 6 bases; J trimming: 4 bases; junction bases outside the gene matches: 5. Germline CDR1 reads SGHAT; CDR2 reads FQNNGV. The CDR3 protein is CASSERDGETQYF. The CDR3 DNA follows: TGTGCCAGCAGTGAGCGGGATGGAGAGACCCAGTACTTC.

This clonotype has ten or more counts. The chain uses TRBV7-3 and TRBJ2-3; TRBD2 matches 9 bases. Unmatched junction bases numbered 8, after V lost 1 base and J lost 6 bases. Germline CDR1 is SGHTA and CDR2 is FQGTGA. The CDR3 has 16 residues. The CDR3 DNA reads TGTGCCAGCAGCTTAATGGCGGGAGGGGGAGCGGATACGCAGTATTTT. Its translation: CASSLMAGGGADTQYF.

At least ten counts were recorded for this clonotype. The chain is built from TRBV28 and TRBJ2-7; D is possibly TRBD1 or TRBD2 (6 bases each). CDR3 length: 19 residues. V was cut by 7 bases and J by 1 base, with 29 bases left in between. Germline CDR1 reads MDHEN; CDR2 reads SYDVKM. CDR3 nucleotide sequence: TGTGCCAGCATCAGGGCGGTCAGGGGCCGACGTGCGGGGTCCTACGAGCAGTACTTC. Its protein is CASIRAVRGRRAGSYEQYF.

This clonotype has at least ten counts. This chain connects TRBV2 to TRBJ2-3; D is uncertain. The ends were cut back, 6 bases at V and 7 bases at J, with 11 bases in the middle. In germline, CDR1 is SNHLY, CDR2 FYNNEI. The CDR3 loop spans 12 amino acids. The CDR3 coding sequence is TGTGCCAGCAGACGTGCCCTAAATACGCAGTATTTT. Translation: CASRRALNTQYF.

This sequence joins TRBV20-1 and TRBJ2-2; no clear D gene. Germline loops: CDR1 DFQATT, CDR2 SNEGSKA (reference sequence). V was shortened by 3 bases and J by 2 bases, with 4 bases between the two germline ends. The CDR3 is made up of 12 amino acids. CDR3 in DNA: TGCAGTGCTAGCCTAAACACCGGGGAGCTGTTTTTT. Its protein product is CSASLNTGELFF.

The chain has TRBV6-1 and TRBJ1-5, with a possible D match to TRBD1 (5 bases). This CDR3 region has 15 residues. V was clipped by 5 bases and J by 3 bases, with 14 bases between them. CDR1 and CDR2 from the germline V gene are MNHNS and SASEGT. Here the CDR3 reads CASSTTGTLNQPQHF. For the CDR3, the DNA is TGTGCCAGCAGTACTACCGGGACCCTCAATCAGCCCCAGCATTTT.

The rearrangement joins TRBV7-2 to TRBJ2-3; tentative D call: TRBD2 (6 bases). The CDR3 runs 14 residues. The V end was cut by 5 bases, the J end by 3 bases, with 12 bases between. Germline values: CDR1 SGHTA, CDR2 FQGNSA. Written as DNA, the CDR3 is TGTGCCAGCAGCCCTATGAGCGGGACAGATACGCAGTATTTT. Its protein product is CASSPMSGTDTQYF.

This clonotype has just a few counts. The genes are TRBV20-1 and TRBJ2-5; D is ambiguous. The germline V gene has CDR1 DFQATT and CDR2 SNEGSKA (reference sequence). V lost 2 bases to trimming and J lost 5 bases, with 6 bases between them. The CDR3 runs 11 residues. The CDR3 DNA is TGCAGTGCTAGAACGCGGGAGACCCAGTACTTC. It translates to CSARTRETQYF.

This clonotype was counted at least ten times. This chain connects TRBV20-1 to TRBJ2-5, with 7 nucleotides matching TRBD2. Germline trimming cut 6 bases from V and 2 bases from J; bases unmatched to any gene: 15. From germline, CDR1 is DFQATT and CDR2 SNEGSKA (reference sequence). This CDR3 region has 16 residues. The DNA of the CDR3 is TGCAGTGCCGTAAGCTTGGGAGCGGGGCTTCAAGAGACCCAGTACTTC. Translation gives CSAVSLGAGLQETQYF.

The gene calls are TRBV20-1 and TRBJ2-1, with 14 bases that match TRBD2. The CDR3 totals 15 residues. After removal of 3 bases from V and 9 bases from J, the junction contained 7 bases not matched to a gene. The germline V gene has CDR1 DFQATT and CDR2 SNEGSKA (reference sequence). The CDR3 here is CSASRGTSGSVEQFF. CDR3 DNA: TGCAGTGCTAGCCGAGGGACTAGCGGGAGCGTTGAGCAGTTCTTC.

This clonotype has more than one count but fewer than ten. For the CDR3, the DNA is TGTGCCAGCAGCGCTAGCGGGAGGGCCGGGAACGAGCAGTACTTC. It codes for CASSASGRAGNEQYF. The chain combines TRBV3-1 with TRBJ2-7, with 12 bases lining up with TRBD2. Trimming took 5 bases from V and 5 from J; bases not matched to a gene: 7. This CDR3 has 15 amino acids. Germline CDR1 reads LGHDT; CDR2 reads YNNKEL (reference sequence).

This clonotype was detected ten times or more. The chain employs TRBV3-1 and TRBJ2-5, with TRBD2 matching 9 bases. The CDR3 loop spans 15 amino acids. V was pared by 1 base and J by 6 bases, with 6 bases of the junction left unmatched. Per germline, CDR1 LGHDT and CDR2 YNNKEL (reference sequence). The CDR3 protein is CASSQGVSGRKTQYF. CDR3 bases: TGTGCCAGCAGCCAAGGCGTTAGCGGGAGAAAGACCCAGTACTTC.